This T cell receptor (beta chain) was recorded in a study of cytomegalovirus exposure and HLA in healthy donors. This clone was counted between two and nine times. No antigen is known for it. Profiling relied on immunoSEQ multiplex PCR, and the TCRdb table lists in-frame clones only, not all of them. The repertoire holds hundreds of thousands of clones, around 80% seen once, with around an eighth in the top ten. Germline values: CDR1 MDHEN, CDR2 SYDVKM. The CDR3 has 16 amino acids. J was trimmed by 5 bases and V by 4 bases; bases with no gene match: 12. Study-level findings and limits: Some 150 TCR beta chains were listed as cytomegalovirus-associated.

This clonotype was sampled from a woman aged 25 to 45 in good health and CMV-seropositive. V usage is TRBV28 and J usage is TRBJ1-1; 8 nucleotides line up with TRBD1. The sequenced material came from PBMCs. The DNA for the CDR3 is TGTGCCAGCAGTTGGGCCGGGGCTAACAGGGGGACTGAAGCTTTCTTT. Translating it yields CASSWAGANRGTEAFF.